Listed here is a single T cell receptor beta chain. The target antigen is unknown. The sample belongs to a study of early stage breast cancer tumors. Overall study context: Of some 17 invasive breast tumors, about twelve were hormone receptor-positive, HER2-negative. Around 9.6-fold was the mean read coverage per sample.

Germline CDR1 is SGHNT and CDR2 is YYREEE (reference sequence). V was pared by 4 bases and J by 0 bases, with 7 bases of the junction left unmatched. The CDR3 sequence is 16 residues long. Points from the study as a whole: Blood repertoires resembled normal breast more than tumor. Compared with adjacent normal breast tissue, tumors showed 2 to 3-fold greater T cell density and higher clonality.

The method was immunoSEQ multiplex PCR; TCRdb's version includes in-frame clones alone and lacks a portion of them. The table shows roughly 30,000 clones, with roughly three fifths occurring only once. V gene TRBV5-4 combines with J gene TRBJ1-3, with 7 positions matching TRBD1. The sample taken for sequencing was breast tumor tissue. The sequence was collected from a person between 45 and 65 years old with breast cancer. CDR3 protein: CASSKWRQGSGNTIYF. In DNA form, the CDR3 reads TGTGCCAGCAGCAAATGGCGACAGGGCTCTGGAAACACCATATATTTT.